This T cell receptor (beta chain) is from a study of T cell responses to AZD1222 COVID-19 vaccine (dated by TCRdb to about 2021). Study-wide context: TCR sequencing was performed for about 250 trial participants, of whom around 200 were given two doses of AZD1222 and 26 were given two doses of MenACWY control vaccine. Trial participants were enrolled by age into subgroups of 18-55, 56-69 and 70-plus years, and roughly 150, 30 and 60 TCR-sequenced participants, respectively, were included in these subgroups.

The investigation overall reported the following: Nearly half of unique spike-specific TCRs reportedly recognized epitopes outside regions mutated in the B.1.351 and B.1.1.7 variants. Vaccine-associated CD4 TCRs spanned the whole spike protein, with dominant responses in regions 160-218 and 743-854. After two AZD1222 doses, spike-specific TCR breadth and depth were significantly higher than at day 0 and than in MenACWY recipients. No day 14 peak-response samples were available, so repertoires were characterized only after the peak T cell response. In the small 56-69-year group, the increase in depth fell short of significance, most likely because of low power. Most participants were white British and females outnumbered males, and the authors suggested that clonal diversity may have been underestimated. Conclusions about previously exposed vaccinees are limited, since just 5 to 7 AZD1222 recipients were seropositive for SARS-CoV-2 at baseline.

A few counts support this clone. This clone's antigen is unknown. Qualities for individual bases were not recorded, and no much larger clone is one base off. The time point label corresponds to: baseline before first vaccination. The treatment or condition label here, explained by the study, means: meningococcal conjugate vaccine given as trial control. Samples from vaccinated people were obtained from the UK trials COV001 and COV002, which included a single-blind randomized controlled phase 2/3 trial of AZD1222 (ChAdOx1 nCoV-19) in healthy adults. Trial participant PBMC samples were collected at day 0 and day 28 after the second dose for TCRbeta chain sequencing. The CDR3 regions of human TCRbeta chains were analyzed by immunosequencing. On the authors' methods: Repertoire TCRs were matched against a reference library of SARS-CoV-2-specific TCRs generated with the MIRA antigen-specificity platform. Breadth meant the fraction of unique TCRs that were SARS-CoV-2-associated, whereas depth meant the fraction of total T cells that were SARS-CoV-2-associated. Using the MIRA data, each spike-specific TCR was assigned both to the spike region to which the TCR was reactive and to a CD4 or CD8 class. Log10-transformed breadth and depth values were compared by one-way ANOVA with Sidak's multiple comparisons tests. TCRdb stores this immuneACCESS table with in-frame sequences only. Part of the clones is absent; in the studies checked, under half of the shortfall reflects unresolved V genes, and no reason is known for the rest. V and J calls plus clone size are reproduced from that table; the DNA served to infer D and trimming. The sample table shows about 96,000 clones, and under 95% are seen once. The top ten clones comprise around 5.2% of the sample.

Trimming removed 4 bases from V and 9 bases from J; the gene matches leave 17 bases unexplained. Inclusive of the bounding cysteine and phenylalanine, the CDR3 is 18 residues long. This entry keeps only the CDR3 DNA: 54 bases, framed from base 1. CDR1 SGDLS and CDR2 YYNGEE are derived from the germline V gene. The rearranged chain carries TRBV9 and TRBJ2-1, with TRBD2 identical over 12 junction bases. The source of this sequence is an adult in good health. Sequenced material: peripheral blood, taken on day 0 of MenACWY control vaccination. The CDR3 reads as follows: CASSPTGVASGRAVEQFF. The nucleotide sequence is given as TGTGCCAGCAGCCCCACAGGCGTAGCTAGCGGGAGGGCAGTTGAGCAGTTCTTC.